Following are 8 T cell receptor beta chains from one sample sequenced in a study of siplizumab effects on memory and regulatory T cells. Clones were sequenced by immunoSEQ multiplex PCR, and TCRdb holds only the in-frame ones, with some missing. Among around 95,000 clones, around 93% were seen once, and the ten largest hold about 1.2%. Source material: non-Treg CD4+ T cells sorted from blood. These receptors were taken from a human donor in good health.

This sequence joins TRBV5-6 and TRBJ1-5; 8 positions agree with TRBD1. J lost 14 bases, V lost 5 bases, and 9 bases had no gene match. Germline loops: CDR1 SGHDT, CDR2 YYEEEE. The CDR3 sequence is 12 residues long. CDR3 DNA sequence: TGTGCCAGCAGTCCCCCAGGGGGCCCGGAGCATTTT. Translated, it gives CASSPPGGPEHF.

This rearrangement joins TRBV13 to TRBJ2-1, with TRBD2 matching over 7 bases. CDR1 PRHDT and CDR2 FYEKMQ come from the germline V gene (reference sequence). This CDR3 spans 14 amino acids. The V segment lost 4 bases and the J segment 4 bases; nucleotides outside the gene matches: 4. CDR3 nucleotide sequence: TGTGCCAGCAGCTCCTCCGGGGGGTACAATGAGCAGTTCTTC. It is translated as CASSSSGGYNEQFF.

The CDR3, as DNA: TGTGCCAGCAGACTTACTAGTACAGGTGGCTACACCTTC. Amino acids: CASRLTSTGGYTF. The rearrangement uses TRBV6-5 and TRBJ1-2; D is possibly TRBD1 (5 bases). The germline gives CDR1 MNHEY, CDR2 SVGAGI. The CDR3 is 13 amino acids. The germline V and J ends were trimmed by 6 bases and 7 bases, with 15 bases remaining between them.

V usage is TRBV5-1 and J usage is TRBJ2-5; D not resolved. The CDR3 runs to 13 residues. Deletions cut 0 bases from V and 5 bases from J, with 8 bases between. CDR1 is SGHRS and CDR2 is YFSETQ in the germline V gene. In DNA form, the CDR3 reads TGCGCCAGCAGCTTGGTTGACCGGGAGACCCAGTACTTC. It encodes CASSLVDRETQYF.

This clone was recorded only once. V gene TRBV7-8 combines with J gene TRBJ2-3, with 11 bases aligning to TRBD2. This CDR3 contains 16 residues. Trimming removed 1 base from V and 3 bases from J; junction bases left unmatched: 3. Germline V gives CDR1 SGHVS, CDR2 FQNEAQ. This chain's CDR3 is CASSLVLAGATDTQYF. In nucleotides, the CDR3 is TGTGCCAGCAGCTTAGTACTAGCGGGAGCGACAGATACGCAGTATTTT.

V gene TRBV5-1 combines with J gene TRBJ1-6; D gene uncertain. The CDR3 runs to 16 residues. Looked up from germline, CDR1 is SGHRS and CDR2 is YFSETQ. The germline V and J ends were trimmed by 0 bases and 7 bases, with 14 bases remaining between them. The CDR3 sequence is CASSLAGSGWNSPLHF. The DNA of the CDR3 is TGCGCCAGCAGCTTGGCGGGGTCAGGATGGAATTCACCCCTCCACTTT.

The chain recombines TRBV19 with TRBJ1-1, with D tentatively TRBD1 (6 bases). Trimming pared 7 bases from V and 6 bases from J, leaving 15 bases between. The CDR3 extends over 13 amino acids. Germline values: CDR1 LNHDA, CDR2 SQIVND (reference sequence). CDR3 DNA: TGTGCCAGTATCAACAGGGCGGGGGCTGAAGCTTTCTTT. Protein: CASINRAGAEAFF.

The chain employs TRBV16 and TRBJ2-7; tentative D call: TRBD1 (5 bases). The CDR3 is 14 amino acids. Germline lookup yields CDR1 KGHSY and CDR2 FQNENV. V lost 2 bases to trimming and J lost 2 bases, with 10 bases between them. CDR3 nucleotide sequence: TGTGCCAGCAGCCAAAAGGTAGGGGCCTACGAGCAGTACTTC. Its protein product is CASSQKVGAYEQYF.